A single sample gave rise to the 24 T cell receptor beta chains below, sequenced in a study of Tregs in tolerant kidney transplant recipients. The table came from immunoSEQ multiplex PCR; TCRdb's copy has only in-frame clones and leaves some out. In the table there are approximately 43,000 clones, under 95% of which are singletons. Sequenced material: Tregs from blood. These receptors all stem from a human donor in good health.

The chain couples TRBV2 to TRBJ1-5, with D uncertain. CDR1 and CDR2 (germline): SNHLY, FYNNEI. CDR3 length: 13 amino acids. Trimming cost V 4 bases and J 5 bases, with 9 bases left between them. CDR3 sequence (DNA): TGTGCCAGCAGTGTCGGGGTAGATCAGCCCCAGCATTTT. Amino acid sequence: CASSVGVDQPQHF.

This chain connects TRBV27 to TRBJ1-6; D call uncertain. V was cut by 3 bases and J by 7 bases, with 13 bases left in between. The length of the CDR3 is 15 residues. CDR1 is MNHEY and CDR2 is SMNVEV in the germline V gene (reference sequence). The CDR3 coding sequence is TGTGCCAGCAGTTTGGTAGGGTTGGGCAATTCACCCCTCCACTTT. Amino acid sequence: CASSLVGLGNSPLHF.

The chain recombines TRBV10-3 with TRBJ2-7; perhaps TRBD1 as D (6 bases). CDR1 ENHRY and CDR2 SYGVKD come from the germline V gene. V dropped 2 bases and J dropped 2 bases, with 16 bases sitting between them. The CDR3 spans 16 residues. In DNA, the CDR3 is TGTGCCATCAGTGAGGGGGGCGGGTCACAACCCTACGAGCAGTACTTC. It specifies CAISEGGGSQPYEQYF.

This chain joins TRBV2 and TRBJ1-1, with 9 bases lining up with TRBD1. The junction had 2 bases not matched to a gene; V was cut back by 6 bases and J by 6 bases. The length of the CDR3 is 12 residues. Germline CDR1 and CDR2: SNHLY and FYNNEI. DNA for the CDR3: TGTGCCAGCAGGGACAGGGGTCCTGAAGCTTTCTTT. Encoded protein: CASRDRGPEAFF.

This clone was detected once. The V gene is TRBV9, the J gene TRBJ2-3, with unresolved D. V was trimmed by 2 bases and J by 3 bases, leaving 7 bases between them. Germline lookup yields CDR1 SGDLS and CDR2 YYNGEE. This CDR3 has 13 amino acids. CDR3 nucleotide sequence: TGTGCCAGCAGCGTTGCCGGAACAGATACGCAGTATTTT. Translating gives CASSVAGTDTQYF.

There are a few counts of this clone. The genes are TRBV6-1 and TRBJ1-2; 7 bases fit TRBD1. J was trimmed by 4 bases and V by 2 bases; bases with no gene match: 4. The length of the CDR3 is 14 residues. CDR1 and CDR2 from the germline V gene are MNHNS and SASEGT. CDR3 DNA: TGTGCCAGCAGTGAACGGCGGGACAGCTATGGCTACACCTTC. It is translated as CASSERRDSYGYTF.

The rearrangement links TRBV5-4 to TRBJ1-2, with no clear D. Trimming shortened V by 0 bases and J by 8 bases, and 20 bases separated the two germline ends. The CDR3 runs to 16 residues. In germline, CDR1 is SGHNT, CDR2 YYREEE (reference sequence). CDR3 sequence (DNA): TGTGCCAGCAGCTTGGAAAGCAGGAGTCCCTATGAAGGCTACACCTTC. Its translation: CASSLESRSPYEGYTF.

V usage is TRBV10-3 and J usage is TRBJ2-7; 7 bases align to TRBD1. Germline assignment: CDR1 ENHRY and CDR2 SYGVKD. The V and J ends lost 11 bases and 0 bases, in that order; junction bases with no gene match: 4. This CDR3 region has 12 residues. CDR3 amino acids: CASGQVSYEQYF. CDR3 DNA sequence: TGTGCCTCAGGACAGGTCTCCTACGAGCAGTACTTC.

This clone was counted a single time. V is TRBV11-2 and J is TRBJ2-1, with 10 positions matching TRBD2. The CDR3 runs to 17 residues. V lost 5 bases and J lost 9; bases outside the gene matches: 16. Germline V CDR1 and CDR2: SGHAT, FQNNGV. CDR3 sequence reads: CASSTNSASGSVFEQFF. The CDR3 DNA follows: TGTGCCAGCAGCACCAACTCGGCTAGCGGGAGTGTTTTTGAGCAGTTCTTC.

This chain links TRBV7-9 with TRBJ1-6, with TRBD1 identical over 7 bases. The germline CDR1 and CDR2 sequences are SEHNR and FQNEAQ (reference sequence). The length of the CDR3 is 15 residues. V was clipped by 4 bases and J by 6 bases; unmatched bases: 6. CDR3 bases: TGTGCCAGCAGCTCTCTGACAGGGATTAATTCACCCCTCCACTTT. Translated, it gives CASSSLTGINSPLHF. Supplemented by reference TRBV7-9 and TRBJ1-6, the full variable domain reads DTGVSQNPRHKITKRGQNVTFRCDPISEHNRLYWYRQTLGQGPEFLTYFQNEAQLEKSRLLSDRFSAERPKGSFSTLEIQRTEQGDSAMYLCASSSLTGINSPLHFGNGTRLTVT.

This clone was found a few times. The chain couples TRBV5-4 to TRBJ1-2; perhaps TRBD1 as D (6 bases). The length of the CDR3 is 14 residues. V lost 4 bases to trimming and J lost 5 bases, with 15 bases between them. Germline lookup yields CDR1 SGHNT and CDR2 YYREEE (reference sequence). CDR3 DNA sequence: TGTGCCAGCAGCCCCGGGACACAGGTTTATGGCTACACCTTC. Protein: CASSPGTQVYGYTF.

V gene TRBV25-1 combines with J gene TRBJ2-5; D perhaps matches TRBD2 (6 bases). This CDR3 spans 16 amino acids. Germline V gene data show CDR1 as MGHDK and CDR2 as SYGVNS. Trimming took 0 bases from V and 4 from J, leaving 15 bases between them. Here the CDR3 DNA reads TGTGCCAGCAGTGAATATATCTGGGCGGGACTAGAGACCCAGTACTTC. It specifies CASSEYIWAGLETQYF.

Turning to this clone: At the DNA level, this CDR3 is encoded by other sequences in the same sample as well. The chain recombines TRBV2 with TRBJ1-5; D is possibly TRBD1 (5 bases). Trimming left V 3 bases short and J 2 bases short, with 8 bases between. Germline CDR1 is SNHLY and CDR2 is FYNNEI. CDR3 length: 14 residues. CDR3 region: CASSDAGRNQPQHF. CDR3 sequence (DNA): TGTGCCAGCAGTGACGCGGGGCGCAATCAGCCCCAGCATTTT.

A word on this clone: One end of the junction fails to match germline, which may point to a read error. This chain links TRBV7-7 with TRBJ2-5; D call uncertain. The CDR3 extends over 14 amino acids. Germline CDR1 SSHAT, CDR2 FNYEAQ (reference sequence). CDR3 region: CASSLAMSRETQYF. The CDR3 DNA follows: TGTGCTAGCAGCTTAGCTATGTCCCGAGAGACCCAGTACTTC. The full variable domain, its missing parts supplied by reference TRBV7-7 and TRBJ2-5, is GAGVSQSPRYKVTKRGQDVTLRCDPISSHATLYWYQQALGQGPEFLTYFNYEAQPDKSGLPSDRFSAERPEGSISTLTIQRTEQRDSAMYRCASSLAMSRETQYFGPGTRLLVL.

This clone was observed a few times. This rearrangement joins TRBV10-3 to TRBJ1-1; TRBD1 is a possible D gene (6 bases). Germline CDR1 is ENHRY and CDR2 is SYGVKD. The CDR3 is 11 amino acids. V was pared by 6 bases and J by 13 bases, with 15 bases between. For the CDR3, the DNA is TGTGCCATCAGGACGACAGGACTGTTTTTCTTT. Protein product: CAIRTTGLFFF.

This clone was counted only a few times. V is TRBV19 and J is TRBJ1-1; D ambiguous. The CDR3 runs 12 residues. Germline CDR1 reads LNHDA; CDR2 reads SQIVND (reference sequence). Trimming removed 7 bases at V and 3 bases at J, with 9 bases between. The CDR3 coding sequence is TGTGCCAGTAAGGACCAATACACTGAAGCTTTCTTT. This sequence encodes CASKDQYTEAFF. The whole variable domain, remainder taken from reference TRBV19 and TRBJ1-1, is DGGITQSPKYLFRKEGQNVTLSCEQNLNHDAMYWYRQDPGQGLRLIYYSQIVNDFQKGDIAEGYSVSREKKESFPLTVTSAQKNPTAFYLCASKDQYTEAFFGQGTRLTVV.

The V and J genes are TRBV5-1 and TRBJ2-1; TRBD2 aligns across 8 bases. Germline V CDR1 and CDR2: SGHRS, YFSETQ. Trimming at V came to 3 bases and at J to 4 bases, leaving 6 bases not matched to a gene. The CDR3 is made up of 15 amino acids. CDR3 in DNA: TGCGCCAGCAGCTGGGGGACTAGATCATACAATGAGCAGTTCTTC. Protein: CASSWGTRSYNEQFF. The full variable domain, with the rest looked up from reference TRBV5-1 and TRBJ2-1, is KAGVTQTPRYLIKTRGQQVTLSCSPISGHRSVSWYQQTPGQGLQFLFEYFSETQRNKGNFPGRFSGRQFSNSRSEMNVSTLELGDSALYLCASSWGTRSYNEQFFGPGTRLTVL.

The chain employs TRBV10-2 and TRBJ2-7; 7 positions match TRBD2. This CDR3 region has 13 residues. Germline values: CDR1 WSHSY, CDR2 SAAADI. The trim removed 8 bases at V and 0 bases at J, leaving 4 bases unmatched. CDR3 residues: CASWGGPSYEQYF. The CDR3 DNA is TGCGCCAGCTGGGGGGGACCCTCCTACGAGCAGTACTTC.

The CDR3 is CASSLVSGGQYNEQFF. CDR3 nucleotides: TGTGCCAGCAGCCTCGTATCGGGGGGGCAATACAATGAGCAGTTCTTC. This chain links TRBV7-3 with TRBJ2-1, with 8 positions matching TRBD2. The V segment lost 5 bases and the J segment 4 bases; nucleotides outside the gene matches: 10. From germline, CDR1 is SGHTA and CDR2 FQGTGA. The CDR3 extends over 16 amino acids.

This sequence joins TRBV6-6 and TRBJ1-6; perhaps TRBD1 as D (5 bases). The germline gives CDR1 MNHNY, CDR2 SVGAGI (reference sequence). The V gene lost 6 bases and the J gene lost 8 bases, with 8 bases spanning the gap. The CDR3 is 12 amino acids. For the CDR3, the DNA is TGTGCCAGCAGCCTACAGGATTCACCCCTCCACTTT. This encodes CASSLQDSPLHF.

The CDR3 DNA is TGTGCCACCAGCAGGGGTGGGGAGCAGTACTTC. This translates into CATSRGGEQYF. V gene TRBV15 combines with J gene TRBJ2-7; D is unclear. The CDR3 runs to 11 residues. Germline values: CDR1 LNHNV, CDR2 YYDKDF (reference sequence). The V end was cut by 3 bases, the J end by 7 bases, with 7 bases between.

Written as DNA, the CDR3 is TGTGCCAGCAGTGAAGCGGCAATGCGGGCTTTCTTT. Translated, it gives CASSEAAMRAFF. The chain recombines TRBV2 with TRBJ1-1; D call uncertain. CDR3 length: 12 residues. CDR1 and CDR2 (germline): SNHLY, FYNNEI. Trimming cost V 0 bases and J 11 bases, with 10 bases left between them.

The chain links TRBV7-2 to TRBJ2-3, with 8 bases fitting TRBD2. Germline trimming cut 7 bases from V and 8 bases from J; bases unmatched to any gene: 14. Germline lookup yields CDR1 SGHTA and CDR2 FQGNSA. CDR3 length: 15 amino acids. CDR3 sequence: CASNGGATRTGTQYF. The CDR3 coding sequence is TGTGCCAGCAACGGGGGGGCTACTCGGACGGGTACGCAGTATTTT.

The V call is TRBV7-3, the J call TRBJ2-5; no reliable D call. Trimming pared 0 bases from V and 7 bases from J, leaving 15 bases between. The CDR3 is 15 amino acids. CDR1 is SGHTA and CDR2 is FQGTGA in the germline V gene. The CDR3 sequence is CASSLTGVATGTQYF. The CDR3 DNA reads as TGTGCCAGCAGCTTAACCGGAGTGGCCACGGGGACCCAGTACTTC.